The 20 T cell receptor beta chains below come from one sample, sequenced in a study of T-cell reconstitution after alpha-beta-depleted transplantation in children. TCRbeta library preparation incorporated unique molecular identifiers. TCRdb used MiXCR to reprocess the PCR reads, holding one entry per CDR3 protein. The sample yields about a million distinct CDR3 sequences, about 29% seen once. This specimen consisted of PBMCs, mostly from graft donor cells, obtained 360 days after TCRalphabeta/CD19-depleted stem cell transplant. The source of these receptors is a boy under two years old who had a stem cell transplant for SCID, so the T cells may come from the graft donor.

This clonotype was recorded at least ten times. V is TRBV20-1 and J is TRBJ2-1; 13 nucleotides match TRBD2. Germline CDR1 reads DFQATT; CDR2 reads SNEGSKA (reference sequence). CDR3 length: 15 residues. Trimming removed 1 base from V and 4 bases from J; junction bases left unmatched: 1. The CDR3: CSARAGLAGYNEQFF. The CDR3 DNA sequence: TGCAGTGCTAGAGCGGGACTAGCGGGGTACAATGAGCAGTTCTTC.

This sequence joins TRBV29-1 and TRBJ2-1, with 8 nucleotides matching TRBD1. This CDR3 is built from 14 residues. CDR1 is SQVTM and CDR2 is ANQGSEA in the germline V gene. Trimming cost V 5 bases and J 0 bases; bases outside gene matches: 3. CDR3 bases: TGCAGCGTTAACAGGGGGAGCTCCTACAATGAGCAGTTCTTC. Protein product: CSVNRGSSYNEQFF.

The chain is built from TRBV7-9 and TRBJ2-7; tentatively, D is TRBD1 or TRBD2 (5 bases each). In germline, CDR1 is SEHNR, CDR2 FQNEAQ (reference sequence). The CDR3 totals 16 residues. Trimming took 2 bases from V and 4 from J, leaving 18 bases between them. CDR3 protein: CASSLSGADGGYEQYF. The CDR3 coding sequence is TGTGCCAGCAGCTTAAGTGGGGCGGATGGGGGATACGAGCAGTACTTC.

This clonotype was counted at least ten times. The V gene is TRBV18, the J gene TRBJ1-4; maybe TRBD1 (5 bases). The V end lost 8 bases, the J end lost 0 bases, and 10 bases lay between the germline ends. The CDR3 consists of 14 residues. Germline CDR1 and CDR2: KGHSH and LQKENI. The CDR3 bases are TGTGCCAGCGCCACAGGTTCAACTAATGAAAAACTGTTTTTT. Its translation is CASATGSTNEKLFF.

The rearrangement links TRBV15 to TRBJ2-4, with D perhaps TRBD1 or TRBD2 (5 bases each). The V gene lost 5 bases and the J gene lost 0 bases, with 17 bases spanning the gap. Germline CDR1 reads LNHNV; CDR2 reads YYDKDF (reference sequence). CDR3 length: 17 residues. The CDR3 nucleotides are TGTGCCACCAGCCGAGGGGATAGGACCCTAGCCAAAAACATTCAGTACTTC. Translated: CATSRGDRTLAKNIQYF.

This chain links TRBV5-6 with TRBJ2-5; 7 nucleotides match TRBD2. The germline V gene encodes CDR1 SGHDT and CDR2 YYEEEE. This CDR3 has 16 residues. The V segment lost 6 bases and the J segment 2 bases; nucleotides outside the gene matches: 13. Written as DNA, the CDR3 is TGTGCCAGCATCGTGTACCCGGGACTACAGCAAGAGACCCAGTACTTC. Its protein is CASIVYPGLQQETQYF.

This clonotype appeared once. The CDR3 does not close with the conserved phenylalanine or tryptophan, likely indicating a read error. The chain uses TRBV7-2 and TRBJ1-6, with D perhaps TRBD1 (5 bases). CDR1 is SGHTA and CDR2 is FQGNSA in the germline V gene. This CDR3 comprises 17 residues. The V and J ends lost 4 bases and 7 bases respectively, with 20 bases between them. The CDR3 DNA reads TGTGCCAGCAGCTCCTGGGGGGGAGGATTTGGAAATTCACCCCTCCACTGT. Translation gives CASSSWGGGFGNSPLHC.

This clonotype has at least ten counts. This sequence joins TRBV20-1 and TRBJ2-7; tentatively, D is TRBD1 (6 bases). There are 13 residues in the CDR3. Germline V CDR1 and CDR2: DFQATT, SNEGSKA (reference sequence). V lost 7 bases and J 2 bases, leaving 15 bases between the germline ends. DNA of the CDR3: TGCAGTGTCGGGACAACCGATACCTACGAGCAGTACTTC. It yields the protein CSVGTTDTYEQYF.

This clonotype was recorded a few times. The chain recombines TRBV5-1 with TRBJ2-1; 8 bases align to TRBD1. The germline gives CDR1 SGHRS, CDR2 YFSETQ. Germline trimming cut 4 bases from V and 4 bases from J; bases unmatched to any gene: 10. The CDR3 runs to 16 residues. The DNA for the CDR3 is TGCGCCAGCAGCCCGAGTCCGGACAGGGTTTACAATGAGCAGTTCTTC. Its translation is CASSPSPDRVYNEQFF.

In its sample, this clonotype was seen a few times. CDR3 residues: CASGLDRGMDTQYF. In nucleotides, the CDR3 is TGTGCTAGTGGTCTAGACAGGGGGATGGATACGCAGTATTTT. The rearrangement links TRBV12-5 to TRBJ2-3, with 9 bases fitting TRBD1. The CDR3 has 14 amino acids. The V segment lost 5 bases and the J segment 6 bases; nucleotides outside the gene matches: 6. Germline CDR1 is LGHNT and CDR2 is FRNRAP.

This clonotype came up a few times. V usage is TRBV5-1 and J usage is TRBJ1-3; D not resolved. The CDR3 has 16 amino acids. CDR1 and CDR2 (germline): SGHRS, YFSETQ. Trimming cost V 0 bases and J 0 bases, with 10 bases left between them. The CDR3 sequence: CASSLDYIFSGNTIYF. CDR3 bases: TGCGCCAGCAGCTTGGATTATATCTTCTCTGGAAACACCATATATTTT.

This clonotype was counted only a few times. This rearrangement joins TRBV10-3 to TRBJ2-1; D remains unclear. The CDR3 has 14 residues. Germline V CDR1 and CDR2: ENHRY, SYGVKD. V lost 6 bases, J lost 8 bases, and 17 bases lay in between. CDR3 in amino acids: CAIRAHTVVDEQFF. The CDR3 DNA reads TGTGCCATCAGGGCCCATACCGTGGTCGATGAGCAGTTCTTC.

The chain employs TRBV12-3 or TRBV12-4 and TRBJ2-1, with D possibly being TRBD1 or TRBD2 (6 bases each). The CDR3 extends over 17 amino acids. V lost 2 bases to trimming and J lost 4 bases, with 18 bases between them. The CDR3 region is CASSLIALGAGYNEQFF. The CDR3 DNA sequence: TGTGCCAGCAGTTTAATAGCTTTGGGGGCGGGGTACAATGAGCAGTTCTTC.

This clonotype was recorded a few times. V is TRBV7-9 and J is TRBJ2-1, with a weak D call TRBD2 (6 bases). V was cut by 5 bases and J by 8 bases, with 22 bases left in between. Per the germline V gene, CDR1 is SEHNR and CDR2 is FQNEAQ (reference sequence). The CDR3 has 16 residues. This CDR3 reads CASSLSPGTPVDEQFF. CDR3 DNA sequence: TGTGCCAGCAGCCTATCCCCCGGGACTCCCGTGGATGAGCAGTTCTTC.

The sample holds a few counts of this clonotype. This rearrangement joins TRBV4-2 to TRBJ2-7; tentatively, D is TRBD2 (7 bases). CDR3 length equals 16 residues. Trimming took off 0 bases at V and 2 bases at J, with 14 bases between the two ends. Germline V lookup: CDR1 LGHNA, CDR2 YNFKEQ. The CDR3 DNA is TGTGCCAGCAGCCAAGATGGGGGGGCAGGGCCCTACGAGCAGTACTTC. Amino acid sequence: CASSQDGGAGPYEQYF.

The chain joins TRBV6-1 to TRBJ2-3; a possible D gene is TRBD1 (6 bases). Germline V gene data show CDR1 as MNHNS and CDR2 as SASEGT. The CDR3 totals 13 residues. V shed 8 bases and J shed 1 base, with 10 bases lying between them. The CDR3 protein is CASLQGGTDTQYF. CDR3 nucleotides: TGTGCCAGCCTACAGGGTGGCACAGATACGCAGTATTTT.

Worth noting for this clonotype: No conserved phenylalanine or tryptophan ends this CDR3, so it is likely a read error. The chain is built from TRBV4-1 and TRBJ2-3, with 8 bases matching TRBD1. This CDR3 contains 17 residues. Trimming took 0 bases from V and 5 from J; bases not matched to a gene: 10. The germline V gene has CDR1 MGHRA and CDR2 YSYEKL. CDR3 DNA: TGCGCCAGCAGCCAAGATCGGCAGGGGGCTTTACGAGATACGCAGTATTCT. Translating gives CASSQDRQGALRDTQYS.

The table lists this clonotype with a few counts. V is TRBV15 and J is TRBJ1-1; tentative D call: TRBD1 (5 bases). Trimming shortened V by 5 bases and J by 1 base, and 11 bases separated the two germline ends. The CDR3 has 14 amino acids. Germline-derived CDR1 and CDR2 are LNHNV and YYDKDF (reference sequence). The CDR3 region is CATSRGVANTEAFF. The CDR3 DNA sequence: TGTGCCACCAGCCGAGGGGTTGCGAACACTGAAGCTTTCTTT.

For this clonotype: The germline gene is not matched at one end of the junction; a read error may be the cause. The J gene is TRBJ2-1, the V gene TRBV20-1; 9 bases are shared with TRBD2. This CDR3 is 14 amino acids long. Germline-derived CDR1 and CDR2 are DFQATT and SNEGSKA (reference sequence). This chain's CDR3 is CSARGSGGYNEQFF. CDR3 nucleotides: TGCAGTGCCAGAGGTAGCGGGGGCTACAATGAGCAGTTCTTC.

This clonotype was counted between two and nine times. The chain employs TRBV20-1 and TRBJ2-2; 15 nucleotides match TRBD2. Trimming at V came to 1 base and at J to 4 bases, leaving 7 bases not matched to a gene. The CDR3 runs to 18 residues. Per the germline V gene, CDR1 is DFQATT and CDR2 is SNEGSKA (reference sequence). Written as DNA, the CDR3 is TGCAGTGCTAGAGGGGGACTAGCGGGGGGCCAACTCACCGGGGAGCTGTTTTTT. Encoded protein: CSARGGLAGGQLTGELFF.